A selection of T cell receptor beta chains follows, all from one sample in a study of regulatory T cells in long-lasting Graves disease. MiXCR was run by TCRdb on the multiplex PCR reads, yielding one entry per CDR3 protein. The table records a few hundred thousand distinct CDR3 sequences, 23% of them present only once. The source was peripheral blood mononuclear cells (PBMCs), collected when the disease was refractory, from a patient treated with antithyroid drugs. These receptors came from a woman in her thirties or forties with Graves disease. Both conserved end residues are trimmed from each CDR3. The D gene is left open where the match is weak.

J	V	D	CDR3
TRBJ2-3	TRBV2	.	ASSLDYTDTQY
TRBJ1-1	TRBV5-1	.	ASSPGRIMNTEAF
TRBJ2-7	TRBV12-3/TRBV12-4	.	ASSLDGQYEQY
TRBJ1-5	TRBV19	.	ASIPRGTGNQPQH
TRBJ1-6	TRBV9	.	ASSVGDTDSPLH
TRBJ2-7	TRBV12-3/TRBV12-4	TRBD1	ASSPRQGLSYEQY
TRBJ2-7	TRBV29-1	.	SVGGELDGLSPYEQY
TRBJ2-2	TRBV29-1	TRBD2	SVYTLAAPGELF
TRBJ2-2	TRBV4-1	TRBD1	ASSAWTGQTGELF
TRBJ2-2	TRBV5-1	TRBD1	ASRPDRGRANTGELF
TRBJ1-1	TRBV14	.	ASKVRGGLGTEAF
TRBJ2-1	TRBV19	.	ASSNWLRPYNEQF
TRBJ1-4	TRBV28	.	ASSFGGMMGEKLF
TRBJ2-7	TRBV12-3/TRBV12-4	.	ASSPDYEQY
TRBJ2-5	TRBV29-1	.	SARGGSETQY
TRBJ2-5	TRBV2	.	ASKGLDLPETQY
TRBJ1-6	TRBV12-3/TRBV12-4	.	ASSFRTPEAPLH
TRBJ2-3	TRBV6-2/TRBV6-3	TRBD2	ASSVGLEGDTQY
TRBJ2-1	TRBV28	TRBD1	ASSGQGSQQF
TRBJ2-7	TRBV3-1	.	ASRRGGGEQY
TRBJ2-1	TRBV30	.	AWSEWGRGGWDEQF
TRBJ1-1	TRBV6-2/TRBV6-3	.	ASSPGEAF
TRBJ2-5	TRBV14	TRBD2	ASSQSWTSPTVVQETQY
TRBJ1-5	TRBV10-3	TRBD1	AISLGQAENQPQH
TRBJ1-3	TRBV20-1	.	SARDRNTNTIY
TRBJ2-5	TRBV11-2	TRBD2	ASSLRWLAVS
TRBJ2-2	TRBV20-1	TRBD2	SARTSGSGVANTGELF
TRBJ1-6	TRBV12-3/TRBV12-4	.	ASSYARGALH
TRBJ1-2	TRBV28	.	ASSFRTDNYGYT
TRBJ1-1	TRBV3-1	.	ASSQGERNTEAF
TRBJ2-4	TRBV10-3	TRBD1	AISQLQGSKNIQY
TRBJ2-6	TRBV7-9	TRBD1	ASSPRTGGVVGANVPT
TRBJ1-1	TRBV29-1	TRBD1	SVGPTGTEAF
TRBJ1-6	TRBV27	.	ASSLSGLESPLH
TRBJ2-1	TRBV7-9	.	ASSLGAPKGEQF
TRBJ2-3	TRBV28	.	ASSQGGRVPDTQY
TRBJ2-1	TRBV6-1	TRBD1	ASGTEVFNEQF
TRBJ1-1	TRBV2	.	ASKWTAGNTEAF
TRBJ1-2	TRBV6-5	.	ASSYSGRGRSRDGYT
TRBJ2-7	TRBV7-8	.	ASSSGTPEQY
TRBJ2-5	TRBV12-3/TRBV12-4	.	ASSPRQAQETQY
TRBJ2-7	TRBV20-1	.	SASRDIKSYEQY
TRBJ2-7	TRBV19	.	ASSSPIGQGKGEQY
TRBJ2-5	TRBV6-2/TRBV6-3	TRBD1	ASRWDRSGETQY
TRBJ2-7	TRBV7-3	.	ASSLKGNEQY
TRBJ2-2	TRBV2	.	ASSAQGTNTGELF
TRBJ1-5	TRBV28	.	ASSRGEDQPQH
TRBJ2-7	TRBV28	TRBD2	ASVPSGSYEQY
TRBJ2-7	TRBV11-2	TRBD1	ASSSGQGLEQY
TRBJ1-1	TRBV9	.	ASSVVSGKGTEAF
TRBJ2-2	TRBV28	.	ASSSQWVLSTGELF
TRBJ2-1	TRBV19	.	ASSQTSTYNEQF
TRBJ1-1	TRBV5-1	.	ASSGLSVNTEAF
TRBJ1-4	TRBV20-1	TRBD1	SARDEGTGCCANEKLF
TRBJ1-6	TRBV7-9	.	ASSFLGWEDSPLH